This T cell receptor (beta chain) was identified in a study of regulatory T cells in long-lasting Graves disease (dated by TCRdb to about 2021). Regarding the study in general: Antithyroid drugs had been taken for less than 3 months by newly diagnosed Graves' disease patients. The study took place in China and was registered as a clinical trial. Patients with persistent Graves' disease were compared with patients with newly diagnosed Graves' disease using TCR sequencing and RNA sequencing of peripheral blood. A total of roughly 35 samples underwent TCR sequencing: about 13 from persistent and around 20 from newly diagnosed Graves' disease patients.

The time point label corresponds to: newly diagnosed GD, antithyroid drugs for less than 3 months. RNA was extracted from PBMCs in TRIzol for both TCR sequencing and RNA sequencing. Graves' disease was diagnosed according to American Thyroid Association guidelines. The patients came from an endocrinology department in Xi'an, China. Each patient gave about 8.1 milliliters of peripheral blood, collected in an EDTA anticoagulant tube. Ficoll Paque Plus density gradient separation was used to isolate PBMCs, and no further T cell sorting was performed. An Agilent 2100 Bioanalyzer and agarose gel were used to assess RNA quality, and a NanoDrop 2000 was used to measure RNA concentration. The library relied on multiplex PCR. TCRdb names Illumina HiSeq 4000 as the instrument used. CDR3 regions were amplified by Arm-PCR with iRepertoire HTBI primers to construct TCR beta libraries. Gel purification was performed on PCR products prior to sequencing. The source study handled its data this way. Gene usage analysis of CDR3 amino acid clonotypes used the approximately 56 TRBV and about 13 TRBJ segments found across samples. Filtered high-quality paired reads were merged into contigs using COPE and FqMerger. Contigs were aligned with BLAST to IMGT TRBV, TRBD and TRBJ reference genes, and CDR3 was defined per IMGT. Clonotypes above 0.1% frequency were classified as highly expanded clones. Repertoire diversity was measured by Shannon entropy, and V-J evenness by the Gini coefficient. A clonotype was considered public if more than one individual shared it. TCRdb ran its own pipeline on the public reads, namely fastp trimming at Q25 and MiXCR clone calling, and kept in-frame beta chains. Each CDR3 protein gets just one entry, which takes the most common genes and DNA from the rows behind it. V and J calls and clone size were set by TCRdb, not the authors. Counted in this sample were fewer than 550,000 distinct CDR3 sequences; less than 20% of them appeared once. Together, the top ten hold around a quarter of the sample.

Ten or more counts support this clonotype. What this receptor recognizes is not known. Within one base of it there is no much larger clone, and no base qualities were kept. What the research found in general, with its limitations: Only peripheral blood was studied, because thyroid tissue, the primary lesion, was inaccessible. The small sample size was acknowledged by the authors as a limitation that may reduce accuracy. A larger number of public clonotypes was shared among persistent patients (around 2,500) than among newly diagnosed patients (roughly 1,000). Compared with newly diagnosed patients, persistent Graves' disease patients had lower TCR Shannon entropy and fewer highly expanded clones, which suggests clonal expansion. Sequencing and analysis were restricted to the TCR beta chain.

The same data also contributed to another study, on T cells in Graves' hyperthyroidism and ophthalmopathy. The second publication reports: Stable Graves' hyperthyroidism was defined as the absence of progression to ophthalmopathy over 18 months of follow-up. The hyperthyroidism patients were between 18 and 65 years old and newly diagnosed, with a disease duration of less than 2 months. Any patient with an uncontrolled infection, another autoimmune disease, pregnancy or lactation was excluded. Diagnoses relied on clinical symptoms, serum thyroxine and TRAb, thyroid ultrasound and orbital computed tomography. A first-round RT-PCR of the TCR CDR3 used the HTBI primer set with the Qiagen OneStep RT-PCR kit. Most expanded thyroid clonotypes (frequency above 0.001) were also detected in blood, suggesting blood repertoires may reflect thyroid immune responses. A 13 V-J signature model separated ophthalmopathy from stable hyperthyroidism, with nearly 90% sensitivity and 81.08% specificity in cross-validation and 80%/75% in testing. In validation, the model predicted progression to ophthalmopathy a median of roughly 6.2 months before onset, with about 64% sensitivity and more than 72% specificity. To identify distinguishing TCR V-J signatures, a discovery cohort of 100 or so patients was used, comprising approximately 40 with Graves' ophthalmopathy and approximately 57 with stable Graves' hyperthyroidism. Whether ophthalmopathy could be predicted prospectively was tested in an independent validation cohort made up of under 20 hyperthyroidism patients plus 17 patients who later progressed to ophthalmopathy. The roughly 91 discovery patients were randomly split 7:3 into training and test sets. In addition, the study compared T-cell repertoires in thyroid tissue and in blood from roughly six Graves' hyperthyroidism patients. Once sampling was done, hyperthyroidism patients were given methimazole at a starting dose of 30 mg daily, whereas ophthalmopathy patients were given high-dose intravenous methylprednisolone. Libraries were constructed in a second round of multiplex PCR, after which size selection and purification were carried out. The libraries were sequenced on an Illumina HiSeq2000 using paired-end 100 bp reads. SOAPnuke was used to process the raw data, throwing out any read that contained adapters or uncalled bases, had a mean Phred below 15, or lacked an exact constant-primer or identifier match. COPE v1.2.5 was used to merge high-quality paired reads, and clonotypes were defined as unique nucleotide sequences. MiTCR v1.1 was used to align clonotypes to the IMGT TRBV, TRBD and TRBJ reference segments. The analysis included only V-J combinations with a frequency above 0.0001, which together covered 98% to 99.2% of the repertoires. A TCS score was defined as the ratio of F50 (clonal expansion) to E x V (chaos), with BLOSUM62-based TCRdist applied between CDR3 peptides within each V-J. Welch's t-statistics and random forest reduced around 510 V-J features to roughly 13, which were used in a naive Bayes classifier (R e1071). Sample size was not statistically predetermined, and investigators were not blinded to group allocation. The paper reports TCR Vbeta CDR3 sequencing of over 130 peripheral blood samples: approximately 43 ophthalmopathy, about 75 hyperthyroidism and approximately 17 progressor patients.

The source material was peripheral blood mononuclear cells (PBMCs), sampled at new diagnosis, from a patient treated with antithyroid drugs. The sequence came from a woman younger than 35 with Graves disease. Donor details come from another sample of the same person, matched by shared clones.

The CDR3 protein sequence reads: CSARRRGNTGELFF. The sequence in DNA is TGCAGTGCTAGACGTCGGGGGAACACCGGGGAGCTGTTTTTT. The sequence links TRBV20-1 to TRBJ2-2; the D gene is possibly TRBD2, with 5 bases matching. CDR1 DFQATT and CDR2 SNEGSKA were looked up in the germline V gene (reference sequence). Trimming removed 2 bases from V and 1 base from J, leaving 8 bases between the germline ends. The CDR3 runs 14 residues from the cysteine to the phenylalanine. The CDR3 DNA has 42 bases and is translated from base 1.